Listed below are T cell receptor beta chains from one sample, sequenced in a study of T cell repertoires in cytomegalovirus infection. Via MiXCR, TCRdb re-called the reads, giving one row per CDR3 protein. In the table there are some 800,000 distinct CDR3 sequences, around a third of which are singletons. These receptors lack a known antigen. This sample comprised cultured CD8+ T cells from PBMCs, obtained from culture after CMV antigen stimulation. These TCRs come from a human donor in good health (CMV status not recorded). Some clones in this sample may be carry-over from other donors' samples. Both conserved end residues are part of each CDR3. A D gene is named only where the DNA matches it firmly. Not all rows give a size; the values are once, few, many and, for expanded clones, a class.

J gene,V gene,CDR3 length,clone size,D gene,CDR3 protein,CDR3 DNA
TRBJ2-3,TRBV20-1,12,.,.,CSASYGGGTQYF,TGCAGTGCTAGTTACGGGGGAGGTACGCAGTATTTT
TRBJ2-2,TRBV14,15,.,.,CASSHRATNTGELFF,TGTGCCAGCAGCCACCGGGCTACGAACACCGGGGAGCTGTTTTTT
TRBJ2-1,TRBV7-6,13,few,.,CASAPRGGNEQFF,TGTGCCAGCGCCCCTAGGGGTGGTAATGAGCAGTTCTTC
TRBJ2-3,TRBV6-2/TRBV6-3,16,.,.,CASSYAQGIRTDTQYF,TGTGCCAGCAGCTACGCCCAGGGCATACGCACAGATACGCAGTATTTT
TRBJ2-3,TRBV7-9,15,few,.,CASSFPGPPLDTQYF,TGTGCCAGCAGCTTTCCGGGACCACCTCTGGATACGCAGTATTTT
TRBJ2-5,TRBV7-9,14,.,.,CASSLTDIQETQYF,TGTGCCAGCAGCTTGACGGACATCCAAGAGACCCAGTACTTC
TRBJ2-3,TRBV6-4,16,many,TRBD2,CASSEGTSGGADTQYF,TGTGCCAGCAGCGAAGGGACTAGCGGGGGCGCAGATACGCAGTATTTT
TRBJ2-1,TRBV7-6,15,.,TRBD1,CASRDGQGPYNEQFF,TGTGCCAGCAGGGACGGACAGGGACCCTACAATGAGCAGTTCTTC
TRBJ2-5,TRBV20-1,17,.,.,CSASGMNGPAGQETQYF,TGCAGTGCTAGTGGTATGAATGGTCCTGCGGGGCAAGAGACCCAGTACTTC
TRBJ2-7,TRBV7-2,16,many,.,CASSLVSGNRAYEQYF,TGTGCCAGCAGCTTAGTATCCGGAAATCGGGCCTACGAGCAGTACTTC
TRBJ2-1,TRBV12-3/TRBV12-4,14,few,.,CASSPRDFNNEQFF,TGTGCCAGCAGTCCGCGGGACTTCAACAATGAGCAGTTCTTC
TRBJ1-1,TRBV4-1,14,.,.,CASSQVGENTEVFF,TGCGCCAGCAGCCAAGTAGGGGAGAACACTGAAGTTTTCTTT
TRBJ2-2,TRBV10-3,15,few,.,CAVLGTTPGTGELFF,TGTGCCGTCCTCGGGACAACCCCGGGCACCGGGGAGCTGTTTTTT
TRBJ1-1,TRBV24-1,15,.,.,CATSESDGGYTEAFF,TGTGCCACCAGTGAATCGGACGGTGGTTACACTGAAGCTTTCTTT
TRBJ1-4,TRBV6-5,13,.,TRBD1,CASSYQGGMELFF,TGTGCCAGCAGTTACCAGGGGGGAATGGAACTGTTTTTT
TRBJ1-2,TRBV10-2,15,.,.,CASSISGYNPYGYTF,TGCGCCAGCAGTATTTCCGGGTATAACCCCTATGGCTACACCTTC
TRBJ2-7,TRBV27,15,.,TRBD2,CASSSRSGGDYEQYF,TGTGCCAGCAGTTCCCGTAGCGGGGGCGACTACGAGCAGTACTTC
TRBJ2-3,TRBV7-9,16,few,.,CATLRPNGAHPDTQYF,TGTGCCACCCTTCGACCCAACGGGGCCCACCCAGATACGCAGTATTTT
TRBJ2-1,TRBV6-1,14,.,TRBD2,CASSWGTSGDEQFF,TGTGCCAGCAGTTGGGGGACTAGCGGGGACGAGCAGTTCTTC
TRBJ2-6,TRBV7-9,15,.,.,CASSLASGGANVLTF,TGTGCCAGCAGCCTCGCATCCGGAGGGGCCAACGTCCTGACTTTC
TRBJ2-1,TRBV6-2/TRBV6-3,17,.,TRBD2,CASSYSNYLAGSNEQFF,TGTGCCAGCAGTTACTCGAATTACCTAGCGGGAAGCAATGAGCAGTTCTTC
TRBJ2-2,TRBV2,12,.,TRBD1,CASLRGRGELFF,TGTGCCAGCCTCAGGGGGCGCGGGGAGCTGTTTTTT
TRBJ2-3,TRBV20-1,11,.,.,CSATKRGTQYF,TGCAGTGCGACAAAAAGGGGGACGCAGTATTTT
TRBJ2-1,TRBV6-1,13,few,.,CASSFQGKNEQFF,TGTGCCAGCAGTTTTCAGGGTAAAAATGAGCAGTTCTTC
TRBJ2-5,TRBV7-9,17,.,TRBD2,CASSLSARRGDGETQYF,TGTGCCAGCAGCTTAAGCGCCCGGCGGGGGGATGGAGAGACCCAGTACTTC
TRBJ2-1,TRBV7-9,14,many,TRBD2,CASSLVGGRGEQFF,TGTGCCAGCAGCTTAGTCGGGGGGAGAGGTGAGCAGTTCTTC
TRBJ2-3,TRBV27,12,.,.,CASSSHGDTQYF,TGTGCCAGCAGTTCCCATGGAGATACGCAGTATTTT
TRBJ2-7,TRBV15,14,.,.,CATSRGGETYEQYF,TGTGCCACCAGCAGAGGGGGAGAGACCTACGAGCAGTACTTC
TRBJ2-7,TRBV6-5,16,many,.,CASSYTLGSGDGEQYF,TGTGCCAGCAGTTACACCCTGGGATCTGGAGATGGCGAGCAGTACTTC
TRBJ2-3,TRBV7-6,17,many,TRBD1,CASSSSWGTGTLDTQYF,TGTGCCAGCAGCTCCTCGTGGGGGACAGGGACTTTGGATACGCAGTATTTT
TRBJ1-2,TRBV7-2,14,many,TRBD1,CASSETGQSYGYTF,TGTGCCAGCAGTGAAACGGGACAGAGTTATGGCTACACCTTC
TRBJ1-2,TRBV25-1,16,.,TRBD1,CASSEWTGRPNYGYTF,TGTGCCAGCAGTGAATGGACAGGGCGACCTAACTATGGCTACACCTTC
TRBJ2-1,TRBV20-1,17,.,TRBD2,CSASPVPRGGAYNEQFF,TGCAGTGCTAGCCCCGTCCCCCGCGGGGGAGCCTACAATGAGCAGTTCTTC
TRBJ2-5,TRBV7-6,15,few,.,CASSPSPGAAETQYF,TGTGCCAGCAGCCCCTCGCCTGGGGCGGCGGAGACCCAGTACTTC
TRBJ1-2,TRBV27,15,few,.,CASSTTGQGLLGYTF,TGTGCCAGCAGTACCACGGGGCAGGGGTTGTTGGGCTACACCTTC
TRBJ2-5,TRBV4-1,15,many,TRBD2,CASSQVGLARETQYF,TGCGCCAGCAGCCAAGTCGGACTAGCCCGAGAGACCCAGTACTTC
TRBJ2-1,TRBV6-1,14,.,.,CASSEWDSYNEQFF,TGTGCCAGCAGTGAATGGGACTCCTACAATGAGCAGTTCTTC
TRBJ2-7,TRBV19,14,.,TRBD1,CASSRTGQAYEQYF,TGTGCCAGTAGTAGGACAGGTCAAGCCTACGAGCAGTACTTC
TRBJ1-1,TRBV7-8,14,.,.,CASSLAQGHTEAFF,TGTGCCAGCAGCTTAGCTCAGGGACACACTGAAGCTTTCTTT
TRBJ2-6,TRBV10-3,20,.,.,CAISEYYDRSTYSGANVLTF,TGTGCCATCAGTGAATACTATGACCGTTCCACCTACTCTGGGGCCAACGTCCTGACTTTC
TRBJ2-6,TRBV29-1,17,few,.,CSVEYWDNLSGANVLTF,TGCAGCGTTGAGTATTGGGACAACCTCTCTGGGGCCAACGTCCTGACTTTC
TRBJ1-2,TRBV6-2/TRBV6-3,14,.,.,CASSYVRRDYGYTF,TGTGCCAGCAGTTACGTCAGGAGGGACTATGGCTACACCTTC